Shown below are 16 T cell receptor beta chains from a single sample sequenced in a study of T cell changes during pregnancy in multiple sclerosis. Here immunoSEQ multiplex PCR was the method, and the copy in TCRdb shows in-frame clones only, minus some. The sample includes tens of thousands of clones, roughly 88% seen only once; the top ten take 9.5%. The sequences come from peripheral blood, collected after pregnancy. The source of these receptors is a female donor in good health, enrolled as a control in a pregnancy study.

The chain uses TRBV5-8 and TRBJ1-1, with D possibly matching TRBD1 (6 bases). The CDR3 is 16 amino acids. Germline CDR1 reads SGHTS; CDR2 reads YDEGEE. Deletions cut 4 bases from V and 0 bases from J, with 16 bases between. CDR3 nucleotides: TGTGCCAGCAGCCTCGGCGCGGACAGATTGAACACTGAAGCTTTCTTT. It yields the protein CASSLGADRLNTEAFF.

The CDR3 DNA reads TGTGCCACCAGCATAAGCGGGGGGGGCTCCTACAATGAGCAGTTCTTC. This sequence encodes CATSISGGGSYNEQFF. V is TRBV15 and J is TRBJ2-1, with TRBD2 identical over 10 bases. This CDR3 has 16 amino acids. CDR1 is LNHNV and CDR2 is YYDKDF in the germline V gene (reference sequence). J gave up 0 bases and V 4 bases, and 3 bases lay outside the gene matches.

The CDR3: CAGQGQGNTEAFF. CDR3 nucleotide sequence: TGTGCCGGACAGGGACAGGGGAACACTGAAGCTTTCTTT. The gene calls are TRBV30 and TRBJ1-1; TRBD1 aligns across 9 bases. J lost 1 base, V lost 8 bases, and 5 bases had no gene match. Germline CDR1 reads GTSNPN; CDR2 reads SVGIG (reference sequence). This CDR3 spans 13 amino acids.

The chain couples TRBV10-3 to TRBJ2-7; 11 bases agree with TRBD2. Germline V gene sequence: CDR1 ENHRY, CDR2 SYGVKD. V dropped 6 bases and J dropped 2; count of bases not matched to a gene: 9. The CDR3 has 16 residues. As DNA, the CDR3 is TGTGCCATCAGCCAGGGGACTAGCGGACCCGCCTACGAGCAGTACTTC. Protein: CAISQGTSGPAYEQYF.

This sequence joins TRBV2 and TRBJ2-1, with 11 positions matching TRBD2. There are 14 residues in the CDR3. The V and J ends lost 6 bases and 8 bases, in that order; junction bases with no gene match: 6. CDR1 and CDR2 from the germline V gene are SNHLY and FYNNEI. CDR3 region: CASSGLAGSHEQFF. The CDR3 DNA reads as TGTGCCAGCAGCGGACTAGCGGGTAGCCATGAGCAGTTCTTC.

The rearrangement joins TRBV19 to TRBJ1-2; 7 nucleotides agree with TRBD1. V shed 4 bases and J 7 bases; nucleotides not matched to a gene: 9. Germline V gene data show CDR1 as LNHDA and CDR2 as SQIVND (reference sequence). CDR3 length equals 14 residues. CDR3 sequence: CASSRERDSFGYTF. For the CDR3, the DNA is TGTGCCAGTAGTAGAGAAAGGGACAGCTTTGGCTACACCTTC.

The chain employs TRBV11-2 and TRBJ2-3; 13 bases match TRBD2. The junction had 3 bases not matched to a gene; V was cut back by 1 base and J by 8 bases. Germline loops: CDR1 SGHAT, CDR2 FQNNGV. This CDR3 is 15 amino acids long. CDR3 sequence: CASSLGTSGGSTQYF. The CDR3 DNA reads TGTGCCAGCAGCTTAGGGACTAGCGGGGGCAGTACGCAGTATTTT.

CDR3 coding DNA: TGTGCCAGCAGTGCACCCACAGGGTCGCAGGGCTACACCTTC. This codes for CASSAPTGSQGYTF. The chain employs TRBV25-1 and TRBJ1-2, with D possibly matching TRBD1 (6 bases). V was clipped by 4 bases and J by 8 bases, with 17 bases between them. Germline-derived CDR1 and CDR2 are MGHDK and SYGVNS. This CDR3 is built from 14 residues.

The chain uses TRBV12-5 and TRBJ2-7; D might be TRBD2 (5 bases). CDR3 length: 15 amino acids. Trimming shortened V by 0 bases and J by 7 bases, and 16 bases separated the two germline ends. Per germline, CDR1 LGHNT and CDR2 FRNRAP. The CDR3 region has the DNA TGTGCTAGTGGTTTGGTAGAGGGCGCCGTGGGGGAGCAGTACTTC. It translates to CASGLVEGAVGEQYF.

This chain joins TRBV5-1 and TRBJ1-4; 8 bases align to TRBD1. The CDR3 consists of 14 residues. With V trimmed by 4 bases and J by 7 bases, 6 bases remained unmatched. Per germline, CDR1 SGHRS and CDR2 YFSETQ. Written as DNA, the CDR3 is TGCGCCAGCAGCGAGGACAGGGCGGGTGAAAAACTGTTTTTT. Its protein is CASSEDRAGEKLFF. Variable domain in full (rest from reference TRBV5-1 and TRBJ1-4): KAGVTQTPRYLIKTRGQQVTLSCSPISGHRSVSWYQQTPGQGLQFLFEYFSETQRNKGNFPGRFSGRQFSNSRSEMNVSTLELGDSALYLCASSEDRAGEKLFFGSGTQLSVL.

This clone was observed once. This sequence joins TRBV4-1 and TRBJ2-3; 8 nucleotides agree with TRBD2. Looked up from germline, CDR1 is MGHRA and CDR2 is YSYEKL. The CDR3 has 15 residues. Trimming cost V 4 bases and J 4 bases; bases outside gene matches: 7. DNA of the CDR3: TGCGCCAGCAGCCTCGCGGGACTAGTCGCAGATACGCAGTATTTT. Its protein is CASSLAGLVADTQYF.

V gene TRBV5-4 combines with J gene TRBJ2-7; maybe TRBD1 (6 bases). V was shortened by 4 bases and J by 8 bases, with 22 bases between the two germline ends. Germline CDR1 is SGHNT and CDR2 is YYREEE (reference sequence). CDR3 length: 15 amino acids. The CDR3: CASSLETGLDLKQYF. In DNA form, the CDR3 reads TGTGCCAGCAGCCTAGAGACAGGTCTCGATTTGAAGCAGTACTTC.

The rearrangement joins TRBV11-3 to TRBJ1-2; D uncertain. CDR3 length equals 13 residues. Looked up from germline, CDR1 is SGHNT and CDR2 is YENEEA. V dropped 0 bases and J dropped 6 bases, with 8 bases sitting between them. CDR3 sequence: CASSLEGRDGYTF. CDR3 bases: TGTGCCAGCAGCTTAGAGGGCAGAGATGGCTACACCTTC.

The CDR3 loop reads CAISAVDSGETQYF. In DNA, the CDR3 is TGTGCCATCAGTGCGGTCGATTCCGGGGAGACCCAGTACTTC. The V call is TRBV10-3, the J call TRBJ2-5; D not certain. This CDR3 contains 14 residues. Trimming left V 4 bases short and J 5 bases short, with 14 bases between. From germline, CDR1 is ENHRY and CDR2 SYGVKD.

This rearrangement joins TRBV6-1 to TRBJ1-2; D unresolved. The CDR3 runs to 14 residues. Trimming took off 2 bases at V and 7 bases at J, with 14 bases between the two ends. The germline gives CDR1 MNHNS, CDR2 SASEGT. CDR3 loop: CASSEPPRLVGYTF. CDR3 sequence (DNA): TGTGCCAGCAGTGAACCCCCCCGACTGGTTGGCTACACCTTC.

This chain uses TRBV9 with TRBJ2-2; 7 nucleotides align to TRBD1. With V trimmed by 8 bases and J by 4 bases, 5 bases remained unmatched. Germline V gene sequence: CDR1 SGDLS, CDR2 YYNGEE. The CDR3 covers 13 residues. The CDR3 region has the DNA TGTGCCAGTAGACAGGGCGGCACCGGGGAGCTGTTTTTT. Translated, it gives CASRQGGTGELFF.